This TCR beta chain was documented in a study of human T cells and chemical hapten exposure. This clonotype occurred many times. Looked up from germline, CDR1 is KGHDR and CDR2 is SFDVKD. The CDR3 is 13 residues long. Trimming stripped 7 bases from V and 4 bases from J, with 9 bases between. Time point of the sample: patch test 2, 6 weeks after DPC sensitization. The treatment was: therapeutic diphenylcyclopropenone sensitization with weekly scalp DPC. As handled by the study authors: A per-sample median of roughly 96,000 TCRs was observed, with a range of about 20,000 to 690,600. TCRdb recomputed calls from the RACE reads with MiXCR, one row per CDR3 protein. The V and J calls and clone size come from TCRdb's table, not from the authors' own analysis. The sample has about 380,000 distinct CDR3 sequences, over 6% seen once; the top ten hold under 7%.

The sequencing here drew on whole blood, taken in connection with sensitization to the hapten diphenylcyclopropenone (DPC). The sequence was collected from a woman aged 18-29 years with alopecia areata. Some clones in this sample may be carry-over from other donors' samples. The V and J genes are TRBV24-1 and TRBJ2-2; tentatively, D is TRBD2 (5 bases). The CDR3 is CATRDSSTGELFF. The CDR3 nucleotides read TGTGCCACCAGGGACTCCAGCACCGGGGAGCTGTTTTTT.